A single sample is the source of the 9 T cell receptor beta chains below, sequenced in a study of ipilimumab plus nivolumab after autologous stem cell transplantation. The method was immunoSEQ multiplex PCR; TCRdb's version includes in-frame clones alone and lacks a portion of them. Here the sample spans some 41,000 clones, almost 95% being singletons. Sequenced material: PBMCs, taken in a trial of ipilimumab plus nivolumab as post-transplant consolidation. Source of these receptors: a male donor with multiple myeloma.

This chain connects TRBV6-6 to TRBJ2-7, with D tentatively TRBD1 (6 bases). Germline loops: CDR1 MNHNY, CDR2 SVGAGI (reference sequence). Trimming took 3 bases from V and 2 from J, leaving 11 bases between them. The CDR3 runs to 14 residues. The CDR3 here is CASSYPDRPYEQYF. The DNA for the CDR3 is TGTGCCAGCAGTTATCCGGACAGACCCTACGAGCAGTACTTC.

The V call is TRBV29-1, the J call TRBJ2-1; 12 positions agree with TRBD2. This CDR3 contains 14 residues. The J segment lost 9 bases and the V segment lost 4 bases, leaving 7 bases of the junction unmatched. Germline loops: CDR1 SQVTM, CDR2 ANQGSEA. In DNA form, the CDR3 reads TGCAGCGTTGGGTCCCGGACTAGCGGGACTGAGCAGTTCTTC. Protein product: CSVGSRTSGTEQFF.

This chain connects TRBV30 to TRBJ1-2; D not resolved. This CDR3 comprises 13 residues. The ends were cut back, 1 base at V and 7 bases at J, with 13 bases in the middle. Per germline, CDR1 GTSNPN and CDR2 SVGIG (reference sequence). The CDR3 sequence: CAWSGGFPAGYTF. CDR3 nucleotides: TGTGCCTGGAGTGGGGGTTTTCCTGCTGGCTACACCTTC.

This clone appeared a single time. V gene TRBV6-6 combines with J gene TRBJ2-7, with TRBD2 matching over 7 bases. The CDR3 consists of 16 residues. Germline CDR1 is MNHNY and CDR2 is SVGAGI (reference sequence). Unmatched junction bases numbered 9, after V lost 0 bases and J lost 4 bases. The CDR3 spells CASSYSLGGRTYEQYF. The DNA for the CDR3 is TGTGCCAGCAGTTACTCGTTGGGCGGGAGAACATACGAGCAGTACTTC.

CDR3 sequence (DNA): TGCGCCAGCAGCCAAGTCCCAGCGGGAGGTTTGACAGATACGCAGTATTTT. It yields the protein CASSQVPAGGLTDTQYF. This chain joins TRBV4-3 and TRBJ2-3, with 9 bases that match TRBD2. The CDR3 is 17 amino acids. Germline assignment: CDR1 LGHNA and CDR2 YSLEER. Trimming took 1 base from V and 3 from J; bases not matched to a gene: 8.

The chain couples TRBV29-1 to TRBJ1-2, with 11 bases fitting TRBD1. Germline trimming cut 7 bases from V and 5 bases from J; bases unmatched to any gene: 9. Germline V CDR1 and CDR2: SQVTM, ANQGSEA. The CDR3 covers 14 residues. DNA for the CDR3: TGCAGCGCCTGGACAGGGGGCAATGATTATGGCTACACCTTC. Encoded protein: CSAWTGGNDYGYTF.

This chain joins TRBV5-4 and TRBJ2-3, with D tentatively TRBD1 or TRBD2 (5 bases each). The V end lost 0 bases, the J end lost 3 bases, and 8 bases lay between the germline ends. CDR1 and CDR2 from the germline V gene are SGHNT and YYREEE (reference sequence). The CDR3 is made up of 14 amino acids. CDR3 sequence (DNA): TGTGCCAGCAGCTTGGATGGGGGAACAGATACGCAGTATTTT. As protein: CASSLDGGTDTQYF.

The J gene is TRBJ2-3, the V gene TRBV9, with TRBD1 as a possible D gene (5 bases). Germline CDR1 and CDR2: SGDLS and YYNGEE. The V end lost 4 bases, the J end lost 0 bases, and 15 bases lay between the germline ends. The CDR3 sequence is 16 residues long. Here the CDR3 DNA reads TGTGCCAGCAGCCCCCGCCCCACAGGTAGCACAGATACGCAGTATTTT. Its translation is CASSPRPTGSTDTQYF.

V gene TRBV6-5 combines with J gene TRBJ1-1, with D possibly matching TRBD1 (6 bases). V was pared by 6 bases and J by 5 bases, with 10 bases between. The CDR3 contains 12 residues. The germline gives CDR1 MNHEY, CDR2 SVGAGI. Written as DNA, the CDR3 is TGTGCCAGCAGGCTTAGGGGGACTGAAGCTTTCTTT. Translation: CASRLRGTEAFF.